Shown below are 10 T cell receptor beta chains from a single sample sequenced in a study of blood T cells in healthy people across ages (dated by TCRdb to about 2015). Receptor amplification or capture employed 5' RACE. The run used an Illumina HiSeq 2500. A second PCR of about 7 to 12 cycles was run with a J-beta primer mix and a sample-barcoded 5' primer. TCRdb cleaned the public reads at Q25 with fastp, built clones with MiXCR and kept in-frame beta chains. All rows with the same CDR3 protein become a single entry with the most common DNA and genes. The sample table holds 1.5 million to 2 million distinct CDR3 sequences, of which 28% were seen once. Clones ranked in the top ten supply roughly 8% of the sample. Sequenced sample: blood. These receptors all come from a woman aged 25 to 39 in good health.

This clonotype has more than one count but fewer than ten. The chain is built from TRBV10-3 and TRBJ1-6, with D perhaps matching TRBD1 (5 bases). V was trimmed by 8 bases and J by 9 bases, leaving 11 bases between them. The CDR3 is made up of 12 amino acids. Per germline, CDR1 ENHRY and CDR2 SYGVKD. Written as DNA, the CDR3 is TGTGCCATCGCCCCAGGGTCTTCACCCCTCCACTTT. As protein: CAIAPGSSPLHF.

This chain joins TRBV9 and TRBJ2-1; maybe TRBD1 (6 bases). This CDR3 has 17 amino acids. Trimming removed 0 bases from V and 2 bases from J, with 15 bases in between. The V gene's germline CDR1 is SGDLS and CDR2 YYNGEE. The CDR3 here is CASSVGPDSVAYNEQFF. The CDR3 DNA sequence: TGTGCCAGCAGCGTAGGCCCGGACAGCGTTGCCTACAATGAGCAGTTCTTC.

This clonotype turned up a few times. The chain links TRBV11-2 to TRBJ1-6; D unclear. Germline V gene sequence: CDR1 SGHAT, CDR2 FQNNGV. The CDR3 loop spans 15 amino acids. The germline V and J ends were trimmed by 5 bases and 7 bases, with 15 bases remaining between them. The CDR3 region is CASSPPRVLNSPLHF. The CDR3 coding sequence is TGTGCCAGCAGCCCCCCCCGGGTCCTGAATTCACCCCTCCACTTT. Full variable domain (remainder filled in from reference TRBV11-2 and TRBJ1-6): EAGVAQSPRYKIIEKRQSVAFWCNPISGHATLYWYQQILGQGPKLLIQFQNNGVVDDSQLPKDRFSAERLKGVDSTLKIQPAKLEDSAVYLCASSPPRVLNSPLHFGNGTRLTVT.

The J gene is TRBJ2-7, the V gene TRBV7-9; D possibly uses TRBD1 or TRBD2 (5 bases each). The V gene lost 3 bases and the J gene lost 2 bases, with 14 bases spanning the gap. The germline gives CDR1 SEHNR, CDR2 FQNEAQ (reference sequence). CDR3 size: 15 residues. The CDR3 reads CASSFSGTVPYEQYF. In DNA form, the CDR3 reads TGTGCCAGCAGCTTTTCCGGGACCGTACCCTACGAGCAGTACTTC.

In its sample, this clonotype was seen many times. The chain uses TRBV5-6 and TRBJ1-5; D ambiguous. Trimming took off 2 bases at V and 7 bases at J, with 10 bases between the two ends. Germline CDR1 SGHDT, CDR2 YYEEEE. The CDR3 is 13 amino acids. The CDR3 here is CASSFEGQQPQHF. The CDR3 nucleotides are TGTGCCAGCAGCTTTGAGGGCCAACAGCCCCAGCATTTT.

This clonotype was recorded a few times. This chain uses TRBV20-1 with TRBJ2-3; 10 nucleotides agree with TRBD1. The CDR3 covers 14 residues. In germline, CDR1 is DFQATT, CDR2 SNEGSKA (reference sequence). The V and J ends lost 3 bases and 5 bases, in that order; junction bases with no gene match: 5. The CDR3 region has the DNA TGCAGTGCTAGGGGGACAGGGGTGATAGATACGCAGTATTTT. Translating it yields CSARGTGVIDTQYF.

This clonotype was counted between two and nine times. The chain combines TRBV29-1 with TRBJ2-7; tentatively, D is TRBD1 or TRBD2 (5 bases each). V dropped 0 bases and J dropped 4 bases, with 16 bases sitting between them. The CDR3 spans 15 residues. Germline CDR1 reads SQVTM; CDR2 reads ANQGSEA. DNA of the CDR3: TGCAGCGTTGAAGATGAGGGGATAGGGCGGTACGAGCAGTACTTC. This codes for CSVEDEGIGRYEQYF.

This clonotype was seen more than once but under ten times. The chain is built from TRBV7-2 and TRBJ2-7; TRBD2 aligns across 8 bases. Germline V gives CDR1 SGHTA, CDR2 FQGNSA. V lost 4 bases to trimming and J lost 9 bases; unmatched junction nucleotides: 8. CDR3 length: 13 residues. The CDR3 sequence is CASSSPGGSMQYF. The CDR3 coding sequence is TGTGCCAGCAGCTCCCCGGGAGGGAGTATGCAGTACTTC.

There are a few counts of this clonotype. The rearrangement links TRBV20-1 to TRBJ2-1; D not resolved. V dropped 2 bases and J dropped 12 bases, with 14 bases sitting between them. The CDR3 length is 12 residues. CDR1 and CDR2 (germline): DFQATT, SNEGSKA (reference sequence). This chain's CDR3 is CSARLAADGQFF. The CDR3 nucleotides read TGCAGTGCTAGACTCGCCGCGGATGGGCAGTTCTTC.

This clonotype was counted only a few times. A much larger clone lies one base from this, so it may be a read error. The rearrangement links TRBV20-1 to TRBJ2-6, with TRBD1 as a possible D gene (6 bases). The CDR3 runs to 14 residues. The germline V gene encodes CDR1 DFQATT and CDR2 SNEGSKA (reference sequence). The CDR3 sequence is CSARQVSGVNVLTF. In nucleotides, the CDR3 is TGCAGTGCTCGACAGGTCTCTGGGGTCAACGTCCTGACTTTC.